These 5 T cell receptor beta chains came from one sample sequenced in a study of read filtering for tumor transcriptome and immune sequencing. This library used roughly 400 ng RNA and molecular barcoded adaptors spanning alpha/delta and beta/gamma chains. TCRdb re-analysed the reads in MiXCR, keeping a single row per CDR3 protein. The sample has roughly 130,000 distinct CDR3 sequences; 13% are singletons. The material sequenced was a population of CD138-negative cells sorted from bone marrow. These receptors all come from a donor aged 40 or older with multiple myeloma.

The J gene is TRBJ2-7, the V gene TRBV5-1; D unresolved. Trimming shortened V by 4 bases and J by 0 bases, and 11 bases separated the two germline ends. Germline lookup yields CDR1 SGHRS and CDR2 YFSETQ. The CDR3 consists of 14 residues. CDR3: CASSPVGNSYEQYF. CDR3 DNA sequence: TGCGCCAGCAGCCCAGTGGGGAACTCCTACGAGCAGTACTTC.

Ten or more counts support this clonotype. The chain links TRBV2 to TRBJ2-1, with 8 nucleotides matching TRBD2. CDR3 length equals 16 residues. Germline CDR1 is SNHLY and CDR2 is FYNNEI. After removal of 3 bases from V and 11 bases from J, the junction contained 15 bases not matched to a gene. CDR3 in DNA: TGTGCCAGCAGTGAGTACATCGGGACTAGGCCGATAAAGCAGTTCTTC. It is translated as CASSEYIGTRPIKQFF.

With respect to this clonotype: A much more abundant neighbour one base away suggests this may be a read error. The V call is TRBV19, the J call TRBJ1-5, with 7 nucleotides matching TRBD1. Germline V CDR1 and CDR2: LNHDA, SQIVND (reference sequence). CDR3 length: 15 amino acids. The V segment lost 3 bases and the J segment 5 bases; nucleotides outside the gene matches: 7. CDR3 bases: TGTGCCAGTAGTATCGGTCAGGGGGATTATCAGCCCCAGCATTTT. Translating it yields CASSIGQGDYQPQHF.

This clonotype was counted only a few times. The DNA for the CDR3 is TGTGCCAGCAGTTACTCGAGGACAGGAGCCTACGAGCAGTACTTC. The encoded protein is CASSYSRTGAYEQYF. The chain has TRBV6-5 and TRBJ2-7; 7 nucleotides match TRBD1. This CDR3 has 15 residues. From germline, CDR1 is MNHEY and CDR2 SVGAGI. V shed 0 bases, J shed 2 bases, and the junction held 4 bases outside the gene matches.

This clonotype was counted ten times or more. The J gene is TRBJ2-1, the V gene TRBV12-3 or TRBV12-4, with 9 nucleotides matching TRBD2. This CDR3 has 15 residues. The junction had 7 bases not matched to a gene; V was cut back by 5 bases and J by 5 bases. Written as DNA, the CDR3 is TGTGCCAGCAGTCTTAGCGGGGGTAGCCACAATGAGCAGTTCTTC. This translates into CASSLSGGSHNEQFF.